This T cell receptor beta chain was observed in a study of blood T cell repertoires in COVID-19. Study-wide background: The analysed material was cDNA or gDNA that came from T cells, B-cell-depleted T cells, or PBMCs.

This clone was recorded a few times. The CDR3 consists of 16 residues. Germline V lookup: CDR1 SGHRS, CDR2 YFSETQ. The ends were cut back, 4 bases at V and 0 bases at J, with 16 bases in the middle. The method was immunoSEQ multiplex PCR; TCRdb's version includes in-frame clones alone and lacks a portion of them. The data show about 220,000 clones, around 85% seen once. Participants were placed into cohorts based on the clinical history they reported. Sequencing input: PBMCs or T cells enriched from blood (not recorded which). This chain uses TRBV5-1 with TRBJ1-1; D gene ambiguous. The TCR was taken from a woman aged 40 to 50 with acute COVID-19. In nucleotides, the CDR3 is TGCGCCAGCAGCCTGGGGAGAGGGAACTTGAACACTGAAGCTTTCTTT. Its protein is CASSLGRGNLNTEAFF. The whole variable domain, remainder taken from reference TRBV5-1 and TRBJ1-1, is KAGVTQTPRYLIKTRGQQVTLSCSPISGHRSVSWYQQTPGQGLQFLFEYFSETQRNKGNFPGRFSGRQFSNSRSEMNVSTLELGDSALYLCASSLGRGNLNTEAFFGQGTRLTVV.